This TCR beta chain originates from a study of blood T cell repertoires in COVID-19 (TCRdb year 2020). Concerning the study at large: Samples covering the acute and convalescent phases of COVID-19 were provided by collaborators in the United States, Italy and Spain. A freely available public database, intended as a resource for researchers studying the immune response to SARS-CoV-2, is where the repertoires were released. Samples were obtained from the ongoing ImmuneRACE study (first 160 participants) and from 1,254 subjects provided by 6 global collaborators. The prospective study material was composed of cDNA or gDNA derived from T cells, B-cell-depleted T cells, or PBMCs. HLA class I and class II types, where available, came from metadata supplied by the sample provider rather than from assay-based typing. A de-identified subject ID, COVID-19 status, age in years and sex were almost always included in the sample metadata. Deeply sampled blood TCRbeta repertoires from subjects exposed to, actively infected with, or recovered from COVID-19 were included in the dataset.

TCRbeta CDR3 regions were amplified from genomic DNA by means of the immunoSEQ Assay, a bias-controlled multiplex PCR. Processing in the source paper ran as follows. The number of nucleated cells in each sample was estimated by amplification of reference gene primers within the assay. To quantify the absolute abundance of each unique TCRbeta CDR3 rearrangement, sequence reads were collapsed and filtered. Productive Simpson clonality was computed per sample as the square root of Simpson's diversity index over productive rearrangements. TCRdb's version of the immuneACCESS table is confined to in-frame rearrangements and falls short of the full clone set. An unresolved V gene accounts for under half of the shortfall where checked; the remainder is of unknown origin. D and trimming come from the DNA, and the V and J calls and clone size come from that table. Counted in this sample were 350,000 or so clones; around 91% of them appeared once. The ten largest clones represent approximately 7% of the sample.

Each collaborating institution followed its own protocols to collect whole blood in K2EDTA tubes. For TCRbeta analysis, collaborators shipped samples as frozen whole blood, isolated PBMCs, or DNA extracted from either of those sample types. Details on this clone: The antigen it recognizes is unknown. Qualities for individual bases were not recorded, and no much larger clone is one base off.

Here is what the overall study found, with its caveats: How much clinical and demographic metadata was included differed by source and by participant, and the metadata was provided uncurated.

The sequencing sample was made of peripheral blood. The receptor was isolated from a man in his late teens or twenties with active or convalescent COVID-19.

The nucleotide sequence is TGTGCCAGCAGACTATATGATGCAACTAATGAAAAACTGTTTTTT. Its protein is CASRLYDATNEKLFF. The chain employs TRBV6-5 and TRBJ1-4, with an unclear D gene assignment. Looking up the germline V gene yields CDR1 MNHEY and CDR2 SVGAGI. The CDR3, from cysteine to phenylalanine, totals 15 residues. Kept here is only the CDR3 DNA, which spans 45 bases and is read in frame from base 1. Trimming at the junction amounts to 6 bases on V and 0 bases on J, and the germline ends lie 11 bases apart.